This TCR beta chain was identified during a study of human T cells and chemical hapten exposure. This clonotype showed up many times. Its antigen is unidentified. TCRdb reprocessed the RACE reads with MiXCR, giving one entry per CDR3 protein. This sample has under 65,000 distinct CDR3 sequences, with about a tenth found just once. Points from the study as a whole: No alteration of TCRs above 1 in 1000 frequency was seen with DPC sensitization.

This CDR3 has 18 residues. Germline assignment: CDR1 SGHAT and CDR2 FQNNGV. V lost 1 base, J lost 3 bases, and 18 bases lay in between. Time point given: pre-sensitization, week 0. As to treatment: therapeutic diphenylcyclopropenone sensitization with weekly scalp DPC. Whole blood that had not been fractionated was the source of extracted total RNA. The sequence was collected from a woman in her 40s with alopecia areata. Some clones in this sample may be carry-over from other donors' samples. The source material was whole blood, sampled in connection with sensitization to the hapten diphenylcyclopropenone (DPC). The J gene is TRBJ2-2, the V gene TRBV11-2; D possibly corresponds to TRBD1 (6 bases). The CDR3, as DNA: TGTGCCAGCAGCTTAGTCTCGTCAGGGGATATGGACACCGGGGAGCTGTTTTTT. It specifies CASSLVSSGDMDTGELFF.